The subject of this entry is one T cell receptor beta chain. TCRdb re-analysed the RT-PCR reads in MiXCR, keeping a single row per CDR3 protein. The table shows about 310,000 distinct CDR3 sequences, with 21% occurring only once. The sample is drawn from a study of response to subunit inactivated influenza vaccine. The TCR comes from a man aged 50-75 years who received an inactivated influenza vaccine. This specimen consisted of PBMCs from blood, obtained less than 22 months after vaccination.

In DNA form, the CDR3 reads TGTGCCAGCACCGGACGGCTCGCTAACTATGGCTACACCTTC. It encodes CASTGRLANYGYTF. The V and J genes are TRBV11-2 and TRBJ1-2; D unresolved. The V gene lost 7 bases and the J gene lost 0 bases, with 12 bases spanning the gap. This CDR3 is built from 14 residues. Per germline, CDR1 SGHAT and CDR2 FQNNGV.